This TCR beta chain was sequenced during a study of technical replicates of blood from a few donors. The length of the CDR3 is 14 residues. Germline V lookup: CDR1 SGHNT, CDR2 YYREEE (reference sequence). Trimming removed 1 base from V and 4 bases from J, with 10 bases in between. Assay used: immunoSEQ multiplex PCR; TCRdb lists only in-frame clones, some missing. The repertoire holds tens of thousands of clones, with 96% as singletons. The source is a human donor in good health. What was sequenced was T cells isolated from PBMCs. This chain connects TRBV5-4 to TRBJ2-3; D is possibly TRBD2 (6 bases). In DNA form, the CDR3 reads TGTGCCAGCAGCTTGACAGCGGGTCCAGATACGCAGTATTTT. As protein: CASSLTAGPDTQYF.